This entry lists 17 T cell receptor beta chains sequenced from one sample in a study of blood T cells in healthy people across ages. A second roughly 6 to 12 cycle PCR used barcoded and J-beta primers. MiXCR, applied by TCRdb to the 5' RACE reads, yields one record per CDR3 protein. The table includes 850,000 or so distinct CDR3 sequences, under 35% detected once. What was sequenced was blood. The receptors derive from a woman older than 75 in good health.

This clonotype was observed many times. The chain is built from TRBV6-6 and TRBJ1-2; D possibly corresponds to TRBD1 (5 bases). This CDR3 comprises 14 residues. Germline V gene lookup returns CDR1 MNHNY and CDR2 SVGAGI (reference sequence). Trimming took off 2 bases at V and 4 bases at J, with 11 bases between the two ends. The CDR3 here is CASSYAGTAYGYTF. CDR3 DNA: TGTGCCAGCAGTTACGCCGGGACGGCCTATGGCTACACCTTC.

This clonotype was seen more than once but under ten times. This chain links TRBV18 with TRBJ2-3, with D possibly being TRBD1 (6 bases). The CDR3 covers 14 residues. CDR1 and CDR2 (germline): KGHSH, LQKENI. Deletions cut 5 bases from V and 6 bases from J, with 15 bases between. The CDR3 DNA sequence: TGTGCCAGCTCAGGCTCCTGGGGGCCGGATACGCAGTATTTT. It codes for CASSGSWGPDTQYF. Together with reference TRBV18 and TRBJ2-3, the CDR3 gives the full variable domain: NAGVMQNPRHLVRRRGQEARLRCSPMKGHSHVYWYRQLPEEGLKFMVYLQKENIIDESGMPKERFSAEFPKEGPSILRIQQVVRGDSAAYFCASSGSWGPDTQYFGPGTRLTVL.

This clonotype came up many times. The CDR3 region is CASSQFRSGTDTQYF. CDR3 in DNA: TGCGCCAGCAGCCAGTTCCGTTCTGGCACAGATACGCAGTATTTT. The chain combines TRBV4-3 with TRBJ2-3; no reliable D call. Trimming shortened V by 3 bases and J by 1 base, and 11 bases separated the two germline ends. CDR1 LGHNA and CDR2 YSLEER come from the germline V gene. CDR3 size: 15 residues.

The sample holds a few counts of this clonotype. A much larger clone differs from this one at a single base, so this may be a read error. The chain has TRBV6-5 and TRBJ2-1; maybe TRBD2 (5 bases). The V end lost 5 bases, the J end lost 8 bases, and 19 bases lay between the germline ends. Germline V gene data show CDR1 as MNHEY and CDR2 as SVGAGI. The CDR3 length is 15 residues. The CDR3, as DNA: TGTGCCAGCAGTCACAAGACTATCGGGGTATATGAGCAGTTCTTC. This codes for CASSHKTIGVYEQFF.

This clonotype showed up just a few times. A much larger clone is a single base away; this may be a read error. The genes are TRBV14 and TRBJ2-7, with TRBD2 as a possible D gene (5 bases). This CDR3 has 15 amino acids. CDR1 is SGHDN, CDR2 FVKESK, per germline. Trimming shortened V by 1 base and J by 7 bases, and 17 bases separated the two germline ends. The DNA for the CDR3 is TGTGCCAGCAGCCAAGCATCCCCTCGGGGAGATGAGCAGTACTTC. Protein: CASSQASPRGDEQYF.

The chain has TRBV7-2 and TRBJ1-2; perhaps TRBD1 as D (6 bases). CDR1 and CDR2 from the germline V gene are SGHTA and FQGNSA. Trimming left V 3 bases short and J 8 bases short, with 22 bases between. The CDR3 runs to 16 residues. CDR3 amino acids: CASSLGPRDTKGGYTF. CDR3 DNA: TGTGCCAGCAGCTTGGGACCACGGGACACCAAAGGAGGCTACACCTTC.

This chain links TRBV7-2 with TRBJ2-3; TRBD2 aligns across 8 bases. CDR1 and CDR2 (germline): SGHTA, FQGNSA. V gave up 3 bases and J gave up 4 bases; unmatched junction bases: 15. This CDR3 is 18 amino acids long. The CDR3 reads CASSFRGLVGAGADTQYF. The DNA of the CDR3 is TGTGCCAGCAGCTTCCGGGGACTAGTGGGGGCGGGCGCAGATACGCAGTATTTT.

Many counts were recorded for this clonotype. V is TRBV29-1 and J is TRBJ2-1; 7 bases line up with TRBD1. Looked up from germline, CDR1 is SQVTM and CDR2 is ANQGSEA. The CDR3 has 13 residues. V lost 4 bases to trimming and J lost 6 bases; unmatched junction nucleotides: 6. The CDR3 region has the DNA TGCAGCGTTGGGGGACAGACGATCAATGAGCAGTTCTTC. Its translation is CSVGGQTINEQFF.

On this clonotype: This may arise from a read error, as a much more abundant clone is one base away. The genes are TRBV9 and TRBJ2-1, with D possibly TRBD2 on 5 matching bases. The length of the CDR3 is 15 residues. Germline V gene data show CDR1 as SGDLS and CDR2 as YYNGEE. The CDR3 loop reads CAGSVVGSSYNEQFF. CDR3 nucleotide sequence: TGTGCCGGCAGCGTAGTGGGGAGCTCCTACAATGAGCAGTTCTTC.

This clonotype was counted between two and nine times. CDR3 amino acids: CASILGLKETQYF. In DNA form, the CDR3 reads TGTGCCAGCATACTGGGTCTTAAAGAGACCCAGTACTTC. The V gene is TRBV2, the J gene TRBJ2-5, with unresolved D. V was pared by 7 bases and J by 3 bases, with 12 bases between. The V gene's germline CDR1 is SNHLY and CDR2 FYNNEI. This CDR3 has 13 amino acids.

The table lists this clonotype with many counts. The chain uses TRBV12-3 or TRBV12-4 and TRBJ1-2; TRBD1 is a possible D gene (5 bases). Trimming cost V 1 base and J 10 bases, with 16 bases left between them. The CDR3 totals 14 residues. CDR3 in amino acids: CASSLGGGAGIYTF. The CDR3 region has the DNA TGTGCCAGCAGTTTAGGAGGAGGGGCTGGCATCTACACCTTC.

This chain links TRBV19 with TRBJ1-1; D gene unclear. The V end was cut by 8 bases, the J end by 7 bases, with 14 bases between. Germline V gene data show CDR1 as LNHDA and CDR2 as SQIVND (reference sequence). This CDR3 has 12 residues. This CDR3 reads CASSRQALEAFF. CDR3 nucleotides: TGTGCCAGTTCCCGTCAGGCGCTTGAAGCTTTCTTT.

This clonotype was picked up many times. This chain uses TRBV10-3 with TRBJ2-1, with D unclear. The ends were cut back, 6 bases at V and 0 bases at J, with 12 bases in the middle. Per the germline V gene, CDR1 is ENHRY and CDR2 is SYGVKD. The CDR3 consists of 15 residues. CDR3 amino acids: CAIRNLFSSYNEQFF. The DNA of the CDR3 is TGTGCCATCAGAAACCTCTTTAGCTCCTACAATGAGCAGTTCTTC.

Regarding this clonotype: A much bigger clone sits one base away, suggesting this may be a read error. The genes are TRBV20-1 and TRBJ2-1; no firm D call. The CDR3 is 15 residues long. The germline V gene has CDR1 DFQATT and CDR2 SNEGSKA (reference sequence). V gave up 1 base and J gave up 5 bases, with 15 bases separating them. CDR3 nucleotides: TGCAGTGCTAGAGGGGTGGGCAAATCCCACAATGAGCAGTTCTTC. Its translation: CSARGVGKSHNEQFF.

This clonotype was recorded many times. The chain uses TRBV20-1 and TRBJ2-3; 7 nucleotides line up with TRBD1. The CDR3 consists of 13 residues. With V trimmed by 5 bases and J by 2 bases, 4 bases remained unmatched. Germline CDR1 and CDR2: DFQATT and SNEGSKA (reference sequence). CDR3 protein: CSALRGYTDTQYF. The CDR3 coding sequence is TGCAGTGCTCTCAGGGGGTACACAGATACGCAGTATTTT.

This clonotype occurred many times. The CDR3 nucleotides read TGTGCTTCGCGGTCCGAGAGGGAAAAACTGTTTTTT. It encodes CASRSEREKLFF. The chain joins TRBV6-5 to TRBJ1-4; no reliable D call. The CDR3 consists of 12 residues. Germline CDR1 reads MNHEY; CDR2 reads SVGAGI.

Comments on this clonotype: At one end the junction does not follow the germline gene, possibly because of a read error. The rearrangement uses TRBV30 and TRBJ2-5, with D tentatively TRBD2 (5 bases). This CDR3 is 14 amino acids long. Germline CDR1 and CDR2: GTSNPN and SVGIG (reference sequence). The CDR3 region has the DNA TGTGTCTGGAGTGTAAGTCTAGCAGGAGAGACCCAGTACTTC. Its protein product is CVWSVSLAGETQYF.